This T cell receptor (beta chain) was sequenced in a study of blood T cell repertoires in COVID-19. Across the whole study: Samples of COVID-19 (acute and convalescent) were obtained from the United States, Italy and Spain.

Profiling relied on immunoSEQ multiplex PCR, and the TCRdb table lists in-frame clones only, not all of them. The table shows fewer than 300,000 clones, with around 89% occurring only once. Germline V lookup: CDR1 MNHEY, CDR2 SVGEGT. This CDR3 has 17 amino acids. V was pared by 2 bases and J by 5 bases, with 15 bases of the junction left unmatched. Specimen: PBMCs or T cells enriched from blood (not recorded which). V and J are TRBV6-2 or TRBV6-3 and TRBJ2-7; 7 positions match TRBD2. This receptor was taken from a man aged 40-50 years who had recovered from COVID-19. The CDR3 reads CASSYGDSGGSADEQYF. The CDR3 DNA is TGTGCCAGCAGTTACGGGGATAGTGGCGGGAGTGCAGACGAGCAGTACTTC.